This T cell receptor (beta chain) is drawn from a study of graft-versus-host responses after intestinal transplantation. Study-wide background: For approximately three years after anti-thymocyte globulin induction, all recipients took tacrolimus and steroids. Broader study findings: Some GvH clones appeared in ileal mucosa or blood before recipient bone marrow. Within allografts, high graft-versus-host to host-versus-graft clonal ratios were seen among patients with graft-donor T cell macrochimerism.

The assay was immunoSEQ multiplex PCR, and TCRdb's table has in-frame clones only and misses some. Seen here are 65,000 to 85,000 clones, around 90% observed once, and the top ten hold 6.5% to 7%. Regarding this clone: Its antigen is as yet unknown.

Unmatched junction bases numbered 18, after V lost 6 bases and J lost 5 bases. The CDR3 is 18 residues long. CDR1 and CDR2 from the germline V gene are MGHRA and YSYEKL. The TCR originated in a human patient who received an intestinal transplant, so some T cells may come from the graft donor. The sample in question was bone marrow, obtained approximately 740 days after intestinal transplantation. The rearrangement links TRBV4-1 to TRBJ2-3; 9 nucleotides line up with TRBD2. The CDR3 DNA follows: TGCGCCAGCAGACCAAGGGCGGCTAGCGGGATTTTGTTAGATACGCAGTATTTT. Translating gives CASRPRAASGILLDTQYF.